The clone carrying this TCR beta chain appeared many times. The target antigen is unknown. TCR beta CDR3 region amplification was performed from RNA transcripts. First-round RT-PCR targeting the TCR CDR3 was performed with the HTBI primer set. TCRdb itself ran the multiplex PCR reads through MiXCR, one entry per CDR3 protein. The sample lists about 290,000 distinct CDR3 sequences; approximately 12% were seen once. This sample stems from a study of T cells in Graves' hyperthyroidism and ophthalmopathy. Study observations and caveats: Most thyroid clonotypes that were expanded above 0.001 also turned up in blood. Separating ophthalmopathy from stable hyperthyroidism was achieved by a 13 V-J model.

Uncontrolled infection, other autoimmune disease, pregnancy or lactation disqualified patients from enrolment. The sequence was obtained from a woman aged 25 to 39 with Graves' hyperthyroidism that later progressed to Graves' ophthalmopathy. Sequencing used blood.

In DNA, the CDR3 is TGTGCCAGCAGCGCGTACACAGATACGCAGTATTTT. It yields the protein CASSAYTDTQYF. The chain links TRBV7-2 to TRBJ2-3; no definite D call. Trimming removed 5 bases at V and 2 bases at J, with 5 bases between. CDR1 and CDR2 from the germline V gene are SGHTA and FQGNSA. CDR3 length: 12 amino acids.